This T cell receptor (beta chain) is from a study of blood T cell repertoires in COVID-19. At the level of the study: The analysed material was cDNA or gDNA that came from T cells, B-cell-depleted T cells, or PBMCs.

Libraries were prepared by immunoSEQ multiplex PCR; TCRdb keeps only in-frame clonotypes and omits some of them. The sample lists under 200,000 clones, 86% occurring once. The receptor comes from a woman aged 60-75 years with COVID-19, enrolled during active disease. The sample comprised peripheral blood.

CDR3: CASSLMGLAGDETQYF. CDR3 bases: TGTGCCAGCAGCTTAATGGGACTAGCGGGTGATGAGACCCAGTACTTC. This chain links TRBV11-2 with TRBJ2-5; 12 bases line up with TRBD2. Trimming cost V 2 bases and J 5 bases; bases outside gene matches: 6. The CDR3 loop spans 16 amino acids. CDR1 is SGHAT and CDR2 is FQNNGV in the germline V gene.